Shown below are 8 T cell receptor beta chains from a single sample sequenced in a study of PD-L1 blockade in urothelial cancer. Only in-frame clones appear in the TCRdb table, and some are missing; sequencing was by immunoSEQ multiplex PCR. This sample has some 30,000 clones, with more than 75% found just once. This sample comprised PBMCs, obtained around atezolizumab (anti-PD-L1) treatment. These receptors were collected from a man aged 50-59 years with urothelial cancer.

The chain employs TRBV12-5 and TRBJ2-7, with a weak D call TRBD1 (5 bases). This CDR3 has 13 amino acids. V was shortened by 6 bases and J by 1 base, with 10 bases between the two germline ends. Germline V lookup: CDR1 LGHNT, CDR2 FRNRAP. This CDR3 is CASGTVSSYEQYF. CDR3 bases: TGTGCTAGTGGGACAGTTTCGTCCTACGAGCAGTACTTC.

The genes are TRBV5-1 and TRBJ1-1; D ambiguous. The length of the CDR3 is 13 residues. Germline-derived CDR1 and CDR2 are SGHRS and YFSETQ. The V end was cut by 3 bases, the J end by 0 bases, with 6 bases between. In DNA form, the CDR3 reads TGCGCCAGCAGCTCTCAGGTGAACACTGAAGCTTTCTTT. Translated, it gives CASSSQVNTEAFF.

The chain uses TRBV18 and TRBJ1-2, with D perhaps TRBD1 (5 bases). Germline lookup yields CDR1 KGHSH and CDR2 LQKENI. The CDR3 totals 13 residues. V shed 8 bases and J shed 3 bases, with 13 bases lying between them. The CDR3 reads CASVGGGDYGYTF. The DNA for the CDR3 is TGTGCCAGCGTCGGGGGAGGGGACTATGGCTACACCTTC.

The gene calls are TRBV27 and TRBJ1-2, with TRBD1 identical over 7 bases. CDR3 size: 15 residues. Germline CDR1 is MNHEY and CDR2 is SMNVEV (reference sequence). The V gene end was trimmed by 3 bases and the J gene end by 5 bases; junction bases not matched to a gene: 9. The CDR3 is CASSLRGLGVYGYTF. CDR3 coding DNA: TGTGCCAGCAGTTTGAGGGGGCTTGGTGTTTATGGCTACACCTTC.

The V and J genes are TRBV5-1 and TRBJ2-2, with D maybe TRBD1 (6 bases). Germline V gene lookup returns CDR1 SGHRS and CDR2 YFSETQ. V lost 7 bases and J 1 base, leaving 11 bases between the germline ends. The CDR3 has 14 residues. CDR3 residues: CASRDKMNTGELFF. Written as DNA, the CDR3 is TGCGCCAGCCGGGACAAGATGAACACCGGGGAGCTGTTTTTT.

In DNA, the CDR3 is TGTGCCAGCAGCCAAGATAAGGGGCTCGGGGCCAACGTCCTGACTTTC. Protein sequence: CASSQDKGLGANVLTF. The chain recombines TRBV4-2 with TRBJ2-6; a possible D gene is TRBD1 (5 bases). V was trimmed by 0 bases and J by 4 bases, leaving 10 bases between them. The CDR3 consists of 16 residues. Germline CDR1 is LGHNA and CDR2 is YNFKEQ.

This clone occurred a few times. This chain uses TRBV19 with TRBJ2-1, with 7 bases that match TRBD2. Losses at the gene ends were 5 bases for V and 0 bases for J; bases not matched to a gene: 7. This CDR3 has 16 amino acids. Germline values: CDR1 LNHDA, CDR2 SQIVND (reference sequence). The CDR3 sequence is CASSAPRGSSYNEQFF. In nucleotides, the CDR3 is TGTGCCAGTAGTGCCCCGCGGGGGAGCTCCTACAATGAGCAGTTCTTC.

V is TRBV9 and J is TRBJ2-5; 13 bases line up with TRBD2. V was pared by 1 base and J by 0 bases, with 6 bases of the junction left unmatched. There are 18 residues in the CDR3. Germline V gives CDR1 SGDLS, CDR2 YYNGEE. The CDR3 DNA reads as TGTGCCAGCAGCGTATCGACCGGGACTAGCGGGAACCAAGAGACCCAGTACTTC. It is translated as CASSVSTGTSGNQETQYF.